The following is a TCR beta chain sequence with its context. This clonotype was detected a few times. It has no known antigen specificity. The junction departs from germline at one end; a sequencing error may be responsible. The sample is drawn from a study of prognosis after radiotherapy for stage I lung cancer (dated by TCRdb to the early 2020s). About the investigation overall: Between April 2018 and January 2019, around 19 patients with stage I NSCLC were enrolled in Nanjing, China. The patients included fourteen who had newly diagnosed primary stage I lung tumors, along with 5 or 6 others who had oligometastatic NSCLC after their primary tumor had been surgically resected. All patients were considered medically inoperable, owing to comorbidities in over ten and refusal of surgery in over 5. The cohort included 10 to 15 men and about six women, with a median age of approximately 74 years and a range of about 53 to 95 years. Squamous cell carcinoma histology was identified in 7 or 8 patients, and adenocarcinoma histology was identified in some 11 patients. Using image-guided IMRT or VMAT, SBRT was delivered in 3 to 5 fractions at a biologically effective dose of at least 100 Gy. SBRT was not combined with any concurrent therapy in any patient. After SBRT, distant metastases developed in about 20% of the 19 patients at a median of around 7 months, while the remaining 15 patients had no significant progression. The study profiled peripheral blood TCR beta repertoires from stage I NSCLC patients before and after stereotactic body radiotherapy and related them to distant failure. The study took one blood sample before SBRT and one after SBRT from each of 20 or so patients and sequenced all 40 or so samples.

Reading the germline V gene gives CDR1 MRHNA and CDR2 SNTAGT. Its CDR3 holds 16 amino acids, cysteine through phenylalanine. The DNA shown is the 48-base CDR3, in frame from base 1. Overall study results and their limits: Post-SBRT Shannon entropy and its change from baseline were lower in patients who developed distant metastases; baseline Shannon entropy was not associated with metastases. Whether the expanded TCR clones were tumor-specific was not determined. The small cohort and short follow-up limited the study, so independent validation of the findings is needed. Differences by metastasis status were reportedly seen in TRBV and TRBJ usage frequencies, involving two V genes at baseline and, after SBRT, nine V genes and two J genes. After SBRT, the number of unique TCR clones decreased (median about 9,100 before versus about 7,000 after; Wilcoxon paired P=0.011). No adjustment for multiple comparisons was applied to any of the reported P values.

Two rounds of multiplex PCR on genomic DNA were used to amplify the TCR beta CDR3 region. In the first round of PCR, primers specific to each TRBV and TRBJ gene were used, and the primer sequences are filed in Chinese patent CN105087789A. Universal primers were used in the second round of PCR. The Roche High Pure PCR Template Preparation Kit was used to extract genomic DNA from the frozen PBMCs. Libraries were sequenced paired-end with 151 bp reads on an Illumina HiSeq 3000. As for how the authors treated the data: CutAdapt was used to remove raw reads lacking the multiplex PCR primer sequences. Using PEAR, the high-quality paired reads were merged into contigs. By alignment to reference sequences, MiXCR assigned TRB V, D and J gene segments to each contig. CDR3 sequences were clustered by base quality and sequence similarity to remove sequencing errors. Shannon entropy normalized by the natural log of productive TCR sequence number was used as the measure of diversity. To get clonality, Shannon entropy was divided by the natural log of the number of unique clonotypes, and that result was subtracted from one. The Youden index of ROC curves was used to select progression-free survival cut-offs for repertoire metrics, and analyses were performed in R 3.5.3. The public reads were reanalyzed by TCRdb: fastp trimming at Q25, MiXCR alignment, in-frame beta chains only. Each entry merges the rows of one CDR3 protein and shows their most common DNA and genes. The V and J calls shown here were made by TCRdb, not taken from the authors' results. The sample table shows around 26,000 distinct CDR3 sequences, and roughly 40% are seen once. Of the sample, under 25% falls within the top ten clones.

All patients had node-negative disease on CT and PET/CT, and none had a history of other malignancies or had previously received chemotherapy or radiotherapy. Roughly 6 milliliters of peripheral venous blood were drawn into EDTA tubes at each of two time points. Ficoll-Paque Plus density-gradient centrifugation was used to isolate PBMCs. Right after collection, samples were kept at -80 degrees C until analysis. This specimen was PBMCs, taken before or after stereotactic body radiation therapy (not recorded which). This receptor was obtained from a donor older than 45 with non-small cell lung cancer. The sequence is built from TRBV6-4 and TRBJ2-6; 8 central nucleotides agree with TRBD1. Read as DNA, the sequence is TGTGCCACTGGGAGCCAGGGGGCTGTCGGGGTCAACGTCCTGACTTTC. Its translation reads: CATGSQGAVGVNVLTF.